This TCR beta chain stems from a study of tumor and adjacent non-tumor tissue in lung cancer. Study outcomes and limitations: TCR diversity was significantly greater in tumor than normal lung tissue. Higher tumor TCR diversity was associated with shorter survival. In normal lung, the top 100 clones were significantly more dominant than in tumor.

This sample's RNA came from whole unsorted tissue. Newly diagnosed lung cancer patients had thoracic surgery in China, August–late 2014, without prior chemotherapy. V lost 9 bases and J 7 bases, leaving 25 bases between the germline ends. CDR1 is MDHEN, CDR2 SYDVKM, per germline. The CDR3 has 16 amino acids. To note about this clonotype: Antigen: not known.

TCRbeta libraries were built with three rounds of nested PCR, modified from ARM-PCR. MiXCR was run by TCRdb on the multiplex PCR reads, yielding one entry per CDR3 protein. The sample yields more than 120,000 distinct CDR3 sequences, around two thirds seen once. This receptor was identified in a man aged 60 to 69 with small cell lung cancer. The sequenced material came from lung tumor tissue. This rearrangement joins TRBV28 to TRBJ2-1; possibly TRBD1 for D (5 bases). The CDR3 DNA reads TGTGCCAGAAGTCCGCCCCACAAGGGGCGCGTTAATGAGCAGTTCTTC. Translation: CARSPPHKGRVNEQFF.